The 8 T cell receptor beta chains below all came from one sample that was sequenced in a study of read filtering for tumor transcriptome and immune sequencing (dated by TCRdb to the early 2020s). Sequencing relied on an Illumina HiSeq 4000. TCR libraries were built from roughly 440 ng RNA with the Immunoverse kit, using molecular barcoded adaptors covering alpha/delta and beta/gamma chains. TCRdb passed the public sequencing reads through fastp at Q25 and MiXCR, retaining productive beta sequences. Each CDR3 protein gets just one entry, which takes the most common genes and DNA from the rows behind it. The sample table contains tens of thousands of distinct CDR3 sequences; only one count was recorded for about a fifth of them. The leading ten clones occupy roughly an eighth of the sample. Sequenced material: a population of CD138-negative cells sorted from bone marrow. The sample's cell subset or site label is to be understood as: bone marrow mononuclear cells depleted of CD138+ plasma/myeloma cells by negative magnetic selection. The receptor set was obtained from a donor at least 40 years old with multiple myeloma.

This clonotype was found many times. V gene TRBV15 combines with J gene TRBJ2-1; TRBD2 matches 8 bases. Germline V gene data show CDR1 as LNHNV and CDR2 as YYDKDF (reference sequence). Trimming took 1 base from V and 4 from J; bases not matched to a gene: 0. The CDR3 totals 14 residues. The CDR3 protein is CATSRAGGYNEQFF. The CDR3 DNA follows: TGTGCCACCAGCAGAGCGGGAGGGTACAATGAGCAGTTCTTC.

This clonotype was counted ten times or more. The chain joins TRBV5-1 to TRBJ2-5; D is perhaps TRBD2 (6 bases). The CDR3 has 13 amino acids. CDR1 and CDR2 (germline): SGHRS, YFSETQ. The germline V and J ends were trimmed by 4 bases and 4 bases, with 11 bases remaining between them. The CDR3 region has the DNA TGCGCCAGCAGCCCGGGACTGGGAGAGACCCAGTACTTC. Translated: CASSPGLGETQYF.

This clonotype showed up many times. V and J are TRBV30 and TRBJ2-7; D not resolved. This CDR3 has 16 residues. The germline V gene encodes CDR1 GTSNPN and CDR2 SVGIG (reference sequence). Trimming stripped 1 base from V and 3 bases from J, with 19 bases between. CDR3 sequence reads: CAWSALDGRSDYEQYF. In DNA, the CDR3 is TGTGCCTGGAGTGCCCTAGACGGTCGATCCGACTACGAGCAGTACTTC.

This clonotype was detected ten times or more. The chain has TRBV25-1 and TRBJ2-5; TRBD1 matches at 7 bases. The CDR3 has 16 residues. Germline CDR1 is MGHDK and CDR2 is SYGVNS. J gave up 4 bases and V 5 bases, and 13 bases lay outside the gene matches. The CDR3 loop is CASSTSRDRRGETQYF. DNA for the CDR3: TGTGCCAGCAGTACGTCTCGGGACAGAAGAGGAGAGACCCAGTACTTC.

This clonotype has a count of ten or more. The genes are TRBV7-9 and TRBJ1-1; no firm D call. This CDR3 contains 10 residues. CDR1 is SEHNR, CDR2 FQNEAQ, per germline (reference sequence). Between the trimmed V and J ends, which lost 10 bases and 1 base, there was a span of 4 bases. CDR3 coding DNA: TGTGCCATTGAGAACACTGAAGCTTTCTTT. This sequence encodes CAIENTEAFF.

V is TRBV20-1 and J is TRBJ1-5, with a possible D match to TRBD1 (5 bases). Germline V gene sequence: CDR1 DFQATT, CDR2 SNEGSKA (reference sequence). The CDR3 totals 16 residues. Trimming removed 3 bases at V and 6 bases at J, with 21 bases between. The CDR3 DNA sequence: TGCAGTGCTAGCGGTGGGGGTTACGATATAACTCAGCCCCAGCATTTT. Amino acid sequence: CSASGGGYDITQPQHF.

This clonotype showed up just a few times. This sequence may be a read error, since a much larger clone differs from it by one base. The rearrangement joins TRBV29-1 to TRBJ2-7; the D call may be TRBD1 or TRBD2 (5 bases each). The CDR3 is made up of 12 amino acids. In germline, CDR1 is SQVTM, CDR2 ANQGSEA. V was shortened by 7 bases and J by 12 bases, with 22 bases between the two germline ends. CDR3 coding DNA: TGCAGCGCTCTCGATCGGGGCAGCCGGTGGTACTTC. Protein sequence: CSALDRGSRWYF.

This clonotype was seen a few times. The rearrangement uses TRBV4-1 and TRBJ2-7; the D gene is possibly TRBD1 (6 bases). Germline CDR1 MGHRA, CDR2 YSYEKL. This CDR3 has 16 amino acids. The V gene lost 2 bases and the J gene lost 0 bases, with 14 bases spanning the gap. The CDR3 nucleotides read TGCGCCAGCAGCCAAATCTATGGGACAACCTCCTACGAGCAGTACTTC. It is translated as CASSQIYGTTSYEQYF.